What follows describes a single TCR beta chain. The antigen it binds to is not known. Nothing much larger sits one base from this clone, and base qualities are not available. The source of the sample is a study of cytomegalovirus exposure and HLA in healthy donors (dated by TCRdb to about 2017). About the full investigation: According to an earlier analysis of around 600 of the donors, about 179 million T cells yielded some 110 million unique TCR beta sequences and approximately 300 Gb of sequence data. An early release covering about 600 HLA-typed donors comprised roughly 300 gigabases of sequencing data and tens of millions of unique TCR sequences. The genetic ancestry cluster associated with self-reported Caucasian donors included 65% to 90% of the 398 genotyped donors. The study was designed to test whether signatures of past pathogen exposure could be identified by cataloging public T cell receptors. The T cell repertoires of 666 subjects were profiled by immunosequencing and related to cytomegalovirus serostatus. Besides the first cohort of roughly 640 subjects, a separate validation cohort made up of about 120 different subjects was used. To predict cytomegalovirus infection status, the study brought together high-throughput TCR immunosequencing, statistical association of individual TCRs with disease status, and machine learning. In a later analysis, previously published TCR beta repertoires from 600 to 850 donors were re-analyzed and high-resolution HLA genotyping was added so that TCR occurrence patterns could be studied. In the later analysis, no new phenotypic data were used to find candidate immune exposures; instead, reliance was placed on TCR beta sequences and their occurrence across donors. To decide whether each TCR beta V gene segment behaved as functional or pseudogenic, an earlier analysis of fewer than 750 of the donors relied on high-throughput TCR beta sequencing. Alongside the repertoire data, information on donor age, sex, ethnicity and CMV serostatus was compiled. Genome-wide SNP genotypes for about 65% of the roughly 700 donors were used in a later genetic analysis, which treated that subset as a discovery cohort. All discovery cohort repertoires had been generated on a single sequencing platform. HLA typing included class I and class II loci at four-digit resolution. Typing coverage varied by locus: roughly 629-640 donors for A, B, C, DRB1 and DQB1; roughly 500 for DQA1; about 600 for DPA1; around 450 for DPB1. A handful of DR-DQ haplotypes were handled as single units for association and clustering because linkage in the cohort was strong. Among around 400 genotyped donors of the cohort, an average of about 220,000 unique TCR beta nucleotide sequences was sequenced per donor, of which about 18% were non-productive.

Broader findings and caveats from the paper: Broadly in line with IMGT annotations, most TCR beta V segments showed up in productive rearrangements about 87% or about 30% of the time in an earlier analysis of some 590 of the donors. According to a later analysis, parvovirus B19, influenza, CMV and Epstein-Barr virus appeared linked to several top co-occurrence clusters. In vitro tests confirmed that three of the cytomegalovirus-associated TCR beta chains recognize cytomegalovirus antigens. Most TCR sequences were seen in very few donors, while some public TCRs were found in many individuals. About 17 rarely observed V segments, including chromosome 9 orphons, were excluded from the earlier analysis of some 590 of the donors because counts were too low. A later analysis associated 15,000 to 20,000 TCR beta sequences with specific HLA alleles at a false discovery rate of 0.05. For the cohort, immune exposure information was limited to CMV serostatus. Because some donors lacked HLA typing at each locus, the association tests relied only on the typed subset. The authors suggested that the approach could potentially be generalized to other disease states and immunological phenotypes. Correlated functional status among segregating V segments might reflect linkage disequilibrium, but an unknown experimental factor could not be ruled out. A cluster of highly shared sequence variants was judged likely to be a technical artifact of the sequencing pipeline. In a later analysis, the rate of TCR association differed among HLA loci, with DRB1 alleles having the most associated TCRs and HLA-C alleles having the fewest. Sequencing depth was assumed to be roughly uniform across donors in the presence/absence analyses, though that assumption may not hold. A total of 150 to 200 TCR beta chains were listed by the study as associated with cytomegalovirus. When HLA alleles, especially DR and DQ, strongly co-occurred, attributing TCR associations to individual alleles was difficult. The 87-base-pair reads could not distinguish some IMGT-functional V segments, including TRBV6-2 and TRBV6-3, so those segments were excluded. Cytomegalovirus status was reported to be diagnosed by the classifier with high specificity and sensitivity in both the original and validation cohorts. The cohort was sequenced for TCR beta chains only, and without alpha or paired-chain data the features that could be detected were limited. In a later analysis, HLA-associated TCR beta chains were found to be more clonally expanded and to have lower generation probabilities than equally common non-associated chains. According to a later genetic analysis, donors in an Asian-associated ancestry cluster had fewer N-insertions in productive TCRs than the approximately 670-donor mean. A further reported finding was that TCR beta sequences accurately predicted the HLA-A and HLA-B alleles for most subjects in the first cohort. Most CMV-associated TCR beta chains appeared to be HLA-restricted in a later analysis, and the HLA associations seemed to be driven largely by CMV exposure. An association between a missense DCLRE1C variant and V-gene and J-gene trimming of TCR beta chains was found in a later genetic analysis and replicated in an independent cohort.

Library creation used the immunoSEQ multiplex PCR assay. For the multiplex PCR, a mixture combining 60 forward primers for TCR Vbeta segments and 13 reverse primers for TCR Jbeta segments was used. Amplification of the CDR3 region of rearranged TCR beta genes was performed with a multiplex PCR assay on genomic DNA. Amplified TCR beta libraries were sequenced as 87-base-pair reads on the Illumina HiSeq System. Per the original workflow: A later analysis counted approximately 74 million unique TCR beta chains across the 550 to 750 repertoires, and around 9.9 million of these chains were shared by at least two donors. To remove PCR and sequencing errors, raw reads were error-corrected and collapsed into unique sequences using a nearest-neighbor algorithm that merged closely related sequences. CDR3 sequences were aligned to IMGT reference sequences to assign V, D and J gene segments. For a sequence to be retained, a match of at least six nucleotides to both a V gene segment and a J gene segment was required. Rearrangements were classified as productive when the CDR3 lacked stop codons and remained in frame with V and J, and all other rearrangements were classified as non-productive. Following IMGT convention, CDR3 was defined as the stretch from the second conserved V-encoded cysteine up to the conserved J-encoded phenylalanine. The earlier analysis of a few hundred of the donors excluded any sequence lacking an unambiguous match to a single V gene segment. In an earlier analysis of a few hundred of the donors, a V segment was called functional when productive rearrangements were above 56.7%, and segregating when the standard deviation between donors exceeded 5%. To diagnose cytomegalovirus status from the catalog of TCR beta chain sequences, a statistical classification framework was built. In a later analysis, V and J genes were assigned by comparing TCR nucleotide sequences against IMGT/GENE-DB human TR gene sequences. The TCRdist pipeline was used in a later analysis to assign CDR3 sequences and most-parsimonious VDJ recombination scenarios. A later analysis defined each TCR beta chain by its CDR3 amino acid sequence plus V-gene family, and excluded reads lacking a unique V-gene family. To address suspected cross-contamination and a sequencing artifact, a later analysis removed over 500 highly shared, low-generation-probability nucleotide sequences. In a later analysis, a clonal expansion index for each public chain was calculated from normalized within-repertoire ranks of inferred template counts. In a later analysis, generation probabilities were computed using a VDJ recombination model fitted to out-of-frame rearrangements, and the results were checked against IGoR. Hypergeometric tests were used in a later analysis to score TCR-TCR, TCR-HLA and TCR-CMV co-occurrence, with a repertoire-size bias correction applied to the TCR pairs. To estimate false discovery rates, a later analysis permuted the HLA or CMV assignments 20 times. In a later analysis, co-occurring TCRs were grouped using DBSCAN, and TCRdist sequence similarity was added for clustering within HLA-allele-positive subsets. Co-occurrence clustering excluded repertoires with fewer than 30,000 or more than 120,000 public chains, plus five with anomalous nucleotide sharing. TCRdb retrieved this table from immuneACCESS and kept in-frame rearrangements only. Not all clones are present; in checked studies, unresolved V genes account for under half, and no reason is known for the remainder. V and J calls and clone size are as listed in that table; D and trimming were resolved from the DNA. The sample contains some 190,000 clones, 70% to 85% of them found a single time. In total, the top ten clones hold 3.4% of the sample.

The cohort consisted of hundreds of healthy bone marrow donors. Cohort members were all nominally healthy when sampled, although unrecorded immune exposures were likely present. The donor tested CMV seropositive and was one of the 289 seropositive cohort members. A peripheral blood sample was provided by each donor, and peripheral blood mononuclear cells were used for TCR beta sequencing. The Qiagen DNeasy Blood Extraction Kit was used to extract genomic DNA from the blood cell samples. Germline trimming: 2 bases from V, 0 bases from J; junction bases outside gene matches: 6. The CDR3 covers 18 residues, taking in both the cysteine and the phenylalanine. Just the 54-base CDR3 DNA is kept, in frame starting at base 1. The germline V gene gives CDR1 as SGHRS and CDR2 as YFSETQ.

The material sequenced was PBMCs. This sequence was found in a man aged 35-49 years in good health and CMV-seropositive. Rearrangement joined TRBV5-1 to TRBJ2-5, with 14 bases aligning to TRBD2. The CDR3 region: CASSFRTSGGSYQETQYF. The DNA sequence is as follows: TGCGCCAGCAGCTTCCGGACTAGCGGGGGGAGTTACCAAGAGACCCAGTACTTC.